Sequencing of this T cell receptor beta chain was carried out in a study of control samples from healthy donors and cancer patients. The CDR3 extends over 15 amino acids. Trimming cost V 2 bases and J 1 base, with 11 bases left between them. Germline V gives CDR1 SGHTA, CDR2 FQGNSA. Using immunoSEQ multiplex PCR, the repertoire was profiled, and TCRdb retains in-frame clones only, with some absent. The data show about 10,000 clones, more than 75% seen once. V usage is TRBV7-2 and J usage is TRBJ2-5, with no clear D. The source material was PBMCs. The sequence derives from a man between 60 and 70 years old with colorectal cancer. Written as DNA, the CDR3 is TGTGCCAGCAGCTTAAACAAGGGTTCCCAAGAGACCCAGTACTTC. This codes for CASSLNKGSQETQYF.